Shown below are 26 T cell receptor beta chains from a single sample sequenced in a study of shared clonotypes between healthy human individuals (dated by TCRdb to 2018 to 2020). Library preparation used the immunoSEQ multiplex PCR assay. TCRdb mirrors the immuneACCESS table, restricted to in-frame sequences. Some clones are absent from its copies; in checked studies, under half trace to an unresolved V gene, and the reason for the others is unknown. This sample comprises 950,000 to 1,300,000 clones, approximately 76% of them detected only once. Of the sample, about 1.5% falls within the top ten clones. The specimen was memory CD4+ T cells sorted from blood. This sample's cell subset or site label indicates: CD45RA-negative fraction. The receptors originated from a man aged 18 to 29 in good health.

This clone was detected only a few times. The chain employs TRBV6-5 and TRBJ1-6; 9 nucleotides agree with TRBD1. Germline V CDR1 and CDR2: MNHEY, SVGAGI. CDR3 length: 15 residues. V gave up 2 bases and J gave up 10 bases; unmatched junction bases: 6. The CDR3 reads CASSYTTGGYSPLHF. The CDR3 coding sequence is TGTGCCAGCAGTTACACGACAGGGGGGTACTCACCCCTCCACTTT.

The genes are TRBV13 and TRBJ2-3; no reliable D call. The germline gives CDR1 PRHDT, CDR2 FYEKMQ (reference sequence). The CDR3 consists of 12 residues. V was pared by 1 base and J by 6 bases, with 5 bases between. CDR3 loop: CASSLVSDTQYF. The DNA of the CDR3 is TGTGCCAGCAGCTTAGTCAGCGATACGCAGTATTTT.

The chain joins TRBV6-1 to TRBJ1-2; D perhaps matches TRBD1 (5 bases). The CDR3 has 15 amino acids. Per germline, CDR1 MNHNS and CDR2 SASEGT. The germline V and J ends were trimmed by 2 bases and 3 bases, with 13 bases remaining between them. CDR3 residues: CASSESLGQDYGYTF. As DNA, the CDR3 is TGTGCCAGCAGTGAATCGCTGGGGCAGGACTATGGCTACACCTTC.

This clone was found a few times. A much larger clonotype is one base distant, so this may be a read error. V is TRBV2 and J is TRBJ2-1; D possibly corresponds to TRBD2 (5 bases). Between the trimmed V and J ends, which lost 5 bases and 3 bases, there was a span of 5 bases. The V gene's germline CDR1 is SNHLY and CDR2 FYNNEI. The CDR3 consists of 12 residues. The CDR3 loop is CASSRDYNEQFF. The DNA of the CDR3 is TGTGCCAGCAGTCGGGACTACAATGAGCAGTTCTTC.

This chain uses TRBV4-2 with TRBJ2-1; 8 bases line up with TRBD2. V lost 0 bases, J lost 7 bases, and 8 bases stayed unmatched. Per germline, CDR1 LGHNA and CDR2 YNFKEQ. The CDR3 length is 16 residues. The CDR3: CASSQDVAGGMNEQFF. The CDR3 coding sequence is TGTGCCAGCAGCCAAGATGTGGCGGGGGGAATGAATGAGCAGTTCTTC.

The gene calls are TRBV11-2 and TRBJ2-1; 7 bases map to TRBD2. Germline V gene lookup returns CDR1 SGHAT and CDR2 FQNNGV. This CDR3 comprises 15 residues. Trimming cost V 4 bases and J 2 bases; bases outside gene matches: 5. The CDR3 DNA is TGTGCCAGCAGCTCCCATAGCGGGCCCTACAATGAGCAGTTCTTC. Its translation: CASSSHSGPYNEQFF.

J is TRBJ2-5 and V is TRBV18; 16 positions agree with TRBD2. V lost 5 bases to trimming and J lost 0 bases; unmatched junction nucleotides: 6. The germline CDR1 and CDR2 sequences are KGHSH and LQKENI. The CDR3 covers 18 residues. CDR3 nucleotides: TGTGCCAGCTCAGCGGGACTAGCGGGAGGGCCCAACCAAGAGACCCAGTACTTC. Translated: CASSAGLAGGPNQETQYF.

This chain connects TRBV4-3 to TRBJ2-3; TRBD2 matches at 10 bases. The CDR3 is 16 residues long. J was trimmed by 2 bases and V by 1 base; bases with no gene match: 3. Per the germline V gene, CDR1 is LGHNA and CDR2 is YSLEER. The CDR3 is CASSQAGLANTDTQYF. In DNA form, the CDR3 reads TGCGCCAGCAGCCAAGCGGGACTAGCGAACACAGATACGCAGTATTTT.

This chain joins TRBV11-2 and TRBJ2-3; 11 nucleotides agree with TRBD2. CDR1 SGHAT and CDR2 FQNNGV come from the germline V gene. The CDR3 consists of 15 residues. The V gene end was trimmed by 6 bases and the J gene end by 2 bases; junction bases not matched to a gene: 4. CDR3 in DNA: TGTGCCAGCAGGGTTAGCGGGGGGGCCACAGATACGCAGTATTTT. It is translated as CASRVSGGATDTQYF.

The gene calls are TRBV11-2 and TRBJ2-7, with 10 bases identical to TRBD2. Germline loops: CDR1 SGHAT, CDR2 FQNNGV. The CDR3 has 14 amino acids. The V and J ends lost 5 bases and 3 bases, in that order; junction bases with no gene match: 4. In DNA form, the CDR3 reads TGTGCCAGCAGCAGGACTAGCGGCTTCTACGAGCAGTACTTC. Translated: CASSRTSGFYEQYF. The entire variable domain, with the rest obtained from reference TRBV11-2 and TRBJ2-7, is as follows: EAGVAQSPRYKIIEKRQSVAFWCNPISGHATLYWYQQILGQGPKLLIQFQNNGVVDDSQLPKDRFSAERLKGVDSTLKIQPAKLEDSAVYLCASSRTSGFYEQYFGPGTRLTVT.

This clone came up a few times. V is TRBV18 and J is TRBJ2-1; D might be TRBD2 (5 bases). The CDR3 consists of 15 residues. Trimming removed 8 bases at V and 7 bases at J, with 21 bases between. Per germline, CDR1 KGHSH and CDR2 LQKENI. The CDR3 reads CASRERGNPLNEQFF. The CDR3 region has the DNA TGTGCCAGCAGAGAACGAGGGAATCCCCTGAATGAGCAGTTCTTC. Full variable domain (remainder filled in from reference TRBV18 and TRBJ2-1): NAGVMQNPRHLVRRRGQEARLRCSPMKGHSHVYWYRQLPEEGLKFMVYLQKENIIDESGMPKERFSAEFPKEGPSILRIQQVVRGDSAAYFCASRERGNPLNEQFFGPGTRLTVL.

CDR3 amino acids: CASSAERGLYGYTF. The CDR3, as DNA: TGTGCCAGCAGCGCCGAACGGGGACTCTATGGCTACACCTTC. V usage is TRBV9 and J usage is TRBJ1-2; D might be TRBD1 (5 bases). Germline CDR1 reads SGDLS; CDR2 reads YYNGEE. Trimming removed 3 bases from V and 4 bases from J, with 13 bases in between. There are 14 residues in the CDR3. Looking up the rest from reference TRBV9 and TRBJ1-2 gives the full variable domain: DSGVTQTPKHLITATGQRVTLRCSPRSGDLSVYWYQQSLDQGLQFLIQYYNGEERAKGNILERFSAQQFPDLHSELNLSSLELGDSALYFCASSAERGLYGYTFGSGTRLTVV.

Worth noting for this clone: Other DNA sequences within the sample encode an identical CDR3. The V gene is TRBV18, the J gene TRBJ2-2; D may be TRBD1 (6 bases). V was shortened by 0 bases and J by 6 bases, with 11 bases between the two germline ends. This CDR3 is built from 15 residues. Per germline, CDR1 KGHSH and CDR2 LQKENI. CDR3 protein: CASSPPNRAAGELFF. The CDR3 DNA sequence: TGTGCCAGCTCACCACCTAACAGGGCCGCCGGGGAGCTGTTTTTT.

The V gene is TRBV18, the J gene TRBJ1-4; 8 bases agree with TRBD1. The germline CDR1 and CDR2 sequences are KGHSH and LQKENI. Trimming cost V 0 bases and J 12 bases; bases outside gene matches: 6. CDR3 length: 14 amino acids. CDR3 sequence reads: CASSPPVGTGELFF. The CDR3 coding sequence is TGTGCCAGCTCACCACCGGTGGGGACAGGTGAACTGTTTTTT.

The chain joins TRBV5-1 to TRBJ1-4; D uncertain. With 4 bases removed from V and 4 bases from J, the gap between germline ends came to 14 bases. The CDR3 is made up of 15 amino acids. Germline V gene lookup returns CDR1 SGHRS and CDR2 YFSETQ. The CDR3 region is CASSPEGVNNEKLFF. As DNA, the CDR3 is TGCGCCAGCAGCCCGGAGGGTGTTAATAATGAAAAACTGTTTTTT.

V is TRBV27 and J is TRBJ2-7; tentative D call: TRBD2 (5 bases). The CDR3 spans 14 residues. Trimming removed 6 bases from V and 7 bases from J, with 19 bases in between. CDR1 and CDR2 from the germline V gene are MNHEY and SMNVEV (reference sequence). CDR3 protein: CASRADSISGEQYF. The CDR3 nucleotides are TGTGCCAGCAGGGCTGACTCGATCTCGGGGGAGCAGTACTTC.

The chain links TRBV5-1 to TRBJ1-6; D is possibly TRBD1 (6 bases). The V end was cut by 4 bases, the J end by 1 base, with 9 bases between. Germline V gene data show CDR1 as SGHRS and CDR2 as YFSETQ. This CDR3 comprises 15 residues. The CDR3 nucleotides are TGCGCCAGCAGCCCACAGGGTTCCTATAATTCACCCCTCCACTTT. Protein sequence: CASSPQGSYNSPLHF.

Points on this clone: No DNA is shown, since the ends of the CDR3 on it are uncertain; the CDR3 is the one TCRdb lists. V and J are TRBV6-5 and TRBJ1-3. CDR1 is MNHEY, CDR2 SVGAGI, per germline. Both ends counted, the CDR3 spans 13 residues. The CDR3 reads CASSFGPGNTIYF.

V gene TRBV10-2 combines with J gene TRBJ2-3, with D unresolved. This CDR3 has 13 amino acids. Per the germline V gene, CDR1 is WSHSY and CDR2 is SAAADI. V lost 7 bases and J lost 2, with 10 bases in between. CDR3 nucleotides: TGCGCCAGCACCGCTCAAAACACAGATACGCAGTATTTT. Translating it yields CASTAQNTDTQYF.

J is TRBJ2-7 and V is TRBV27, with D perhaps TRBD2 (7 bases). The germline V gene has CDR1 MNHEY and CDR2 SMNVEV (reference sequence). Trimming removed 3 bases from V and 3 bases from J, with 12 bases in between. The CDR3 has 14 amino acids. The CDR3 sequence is CASSLVGGGYEQYF. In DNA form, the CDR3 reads TGTGCCAGCAGTTTGGTGGGAGGGGGCTACGAGCAGTACTTC.

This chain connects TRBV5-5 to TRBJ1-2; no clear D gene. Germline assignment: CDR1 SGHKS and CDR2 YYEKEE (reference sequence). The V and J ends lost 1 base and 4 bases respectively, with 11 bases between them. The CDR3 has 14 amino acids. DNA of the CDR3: TGTGCCAGCAGCTTGAACAGAGTAACCTATGGCTACACCTTC. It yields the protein CASSLNRVTYGYTF.

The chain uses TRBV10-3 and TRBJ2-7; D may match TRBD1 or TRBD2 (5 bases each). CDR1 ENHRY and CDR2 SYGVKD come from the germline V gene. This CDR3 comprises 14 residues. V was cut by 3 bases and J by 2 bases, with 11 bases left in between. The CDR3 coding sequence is TGTGCCATCAGTGACCCGGGACGGACCTACGAGCAGTACTTC. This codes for CAISDPGRTYEQYF.

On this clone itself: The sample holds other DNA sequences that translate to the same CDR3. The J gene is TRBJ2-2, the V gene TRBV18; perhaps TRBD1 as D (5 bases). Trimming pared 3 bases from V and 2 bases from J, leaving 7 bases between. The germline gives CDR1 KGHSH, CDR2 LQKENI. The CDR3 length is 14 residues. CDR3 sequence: CASSPQGNTGELFF. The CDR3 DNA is TGTGCCAGCTCACCGCAGGGTAACACCGGGGAGCTGTTTTTT. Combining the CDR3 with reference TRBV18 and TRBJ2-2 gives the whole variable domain NAGVMQNPRHLVRRRGQEARLRCSPMKGHSHVYWYRQLPEEGLKFMVYLQKENIIDESGMPKERFSAEFPKEGPSILRIQQVVRGDSAAYFCASSPQGNTGELFFGEGSRLTVL.

Written as DNA, the CDR3 is TGTGCCAGCGAGAGGGCAACTAATGAAAAACTGTTTTTT. The encoded protein is CASERATNEKLFF. The chain uses TRBV2 and TRBJ1-4; D remains unclear. Trimming removed 8 bases from V and 0 bases from J, with 7 bases in between. The V gene's germline CDR1 is SNHLY and CDR2 FYNNEI. CDR3 length: 13 residues.

CDR3 sequence reads: CASSSSRWGVDTQYF. For the CDR3, the DNA is TGTGCCAGCAGCTCCTCGAGATGGGGAGTGGATACGCAGTATTTT. V gene TRBV13 combines with J gene TRBJ2-3; D might be TRBD2 (5 bases). V was shortened by 4 bases and J by 6 bases, with 17 bases between the two germline ends. This CDR3 region has 15 residues. Germline V CDR1 and CDR2: PRHDT, FYEKMQ (reference sequence).

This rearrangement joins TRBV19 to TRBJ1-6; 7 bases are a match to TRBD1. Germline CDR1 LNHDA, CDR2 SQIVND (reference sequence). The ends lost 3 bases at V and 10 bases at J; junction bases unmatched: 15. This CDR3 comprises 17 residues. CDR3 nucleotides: TGTGCCAGTAGTATTCAAGAGCGGCAGGGGGTATACTCACCCCTCCACTTT. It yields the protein CASSIQERQGVYSPLHF. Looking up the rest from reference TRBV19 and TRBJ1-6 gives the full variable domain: DGGITQSPKYLFRKEGQNVTLSCEQNLNHDAMYWYRQDPGQGLRLIYYSQIVNDFQKGDIAEGYSVSREKKESFPLTVTSAQKNPTAFYLCASSIQERQGVYSPLHFGNGTRLTVT.